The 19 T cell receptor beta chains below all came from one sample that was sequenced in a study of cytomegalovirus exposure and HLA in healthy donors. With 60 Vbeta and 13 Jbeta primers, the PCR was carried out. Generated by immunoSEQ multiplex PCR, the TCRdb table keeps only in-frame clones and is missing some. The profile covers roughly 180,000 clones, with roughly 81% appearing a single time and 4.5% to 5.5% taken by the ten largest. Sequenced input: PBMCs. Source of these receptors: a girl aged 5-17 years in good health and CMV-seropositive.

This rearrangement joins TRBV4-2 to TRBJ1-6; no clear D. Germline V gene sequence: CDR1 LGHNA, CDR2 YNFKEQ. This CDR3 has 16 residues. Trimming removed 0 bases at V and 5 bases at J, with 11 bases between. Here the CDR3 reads CASSQESGNDNSPLHF. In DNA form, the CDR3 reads TGTGCCAGCAGCCAAGAATCCGGGAACGATAATTCACCCCTCCACTTT.

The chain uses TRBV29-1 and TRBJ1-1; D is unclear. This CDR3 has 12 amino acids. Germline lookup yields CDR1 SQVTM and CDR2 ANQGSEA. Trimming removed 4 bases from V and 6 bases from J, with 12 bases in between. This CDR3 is CSVVRGTSEAFF. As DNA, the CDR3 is TGCAGCGTTGTCCGGGGAACCTCTGAAGCTTTCTTT.

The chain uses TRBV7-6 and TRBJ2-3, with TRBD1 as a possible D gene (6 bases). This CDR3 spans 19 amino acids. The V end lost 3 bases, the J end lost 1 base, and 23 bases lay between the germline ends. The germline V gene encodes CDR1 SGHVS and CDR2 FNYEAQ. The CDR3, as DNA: TGTGCCAGCAGCTTCCCCCTGCGGATTAGGGGGTCGGGCACAGATACGCAGTATTTT. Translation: CASSFPLRIRGSGTDTQYF. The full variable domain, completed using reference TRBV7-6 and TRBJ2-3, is GAGVSQSPRYKVTKRGQDVALRCDPISGHVSLYWYRQALGQGPEFLTYFNYEAQQDKSGLPNDRFSAERPEGSISTLTIQRTEQRDSAMYRCASSFPLRIRGSGTDTQYFGPGTRLTVL.

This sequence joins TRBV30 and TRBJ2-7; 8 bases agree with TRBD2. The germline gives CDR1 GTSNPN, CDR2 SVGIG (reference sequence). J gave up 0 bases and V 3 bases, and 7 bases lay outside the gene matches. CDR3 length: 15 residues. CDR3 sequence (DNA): TGTGCCTGGAGATCCACGGGAGGGATCTCCTACGAGCAGTACTTC. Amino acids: CAWRSTGGISYEQYF. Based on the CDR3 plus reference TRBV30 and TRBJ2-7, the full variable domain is SQTIHQWPATLVQPVGSPLSLECTVEGTSNPNLYWYRQAAGRGLQLLFYSVGIGQISSEVPQNLSASRPQDRQFILSSKKLLLSDSGFYLCAWRSTGGISYEQYFGPGTRLTVT.

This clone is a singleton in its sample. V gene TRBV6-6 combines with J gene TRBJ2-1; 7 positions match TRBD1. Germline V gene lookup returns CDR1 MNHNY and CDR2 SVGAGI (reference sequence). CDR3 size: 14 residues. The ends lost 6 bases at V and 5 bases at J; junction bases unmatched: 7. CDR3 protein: CASSPTGADNEQFF. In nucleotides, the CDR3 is TGTGCCAGCAGCCCTACAGGGGCTGACAATGAGCAGTTCTTC.

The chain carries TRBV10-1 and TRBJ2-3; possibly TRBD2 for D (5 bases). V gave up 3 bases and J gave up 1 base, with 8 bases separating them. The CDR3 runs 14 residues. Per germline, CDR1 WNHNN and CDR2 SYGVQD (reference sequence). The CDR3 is CASSDSDGTDTQYF. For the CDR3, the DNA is TGCGCCAGCAGTGATAGCGACGGCACAGATACGCAGTATTTT.

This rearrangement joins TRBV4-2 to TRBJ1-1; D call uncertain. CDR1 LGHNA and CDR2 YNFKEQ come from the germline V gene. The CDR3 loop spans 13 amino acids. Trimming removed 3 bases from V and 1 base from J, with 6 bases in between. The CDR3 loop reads CASSHERNTEAFF. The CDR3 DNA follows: TGTGCCAGCAGCCACGAGAGGAACACTGAAGCTTTCTTT.

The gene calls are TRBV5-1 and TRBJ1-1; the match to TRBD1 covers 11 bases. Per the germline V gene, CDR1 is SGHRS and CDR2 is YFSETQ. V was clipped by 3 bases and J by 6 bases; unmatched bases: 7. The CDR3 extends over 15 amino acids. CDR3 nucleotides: TGCGCCAGCAGCTGGGGACAGGGGGGGAGACCTGAAGCTTTCTTT. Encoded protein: CASSWGQGGRPEAFF.

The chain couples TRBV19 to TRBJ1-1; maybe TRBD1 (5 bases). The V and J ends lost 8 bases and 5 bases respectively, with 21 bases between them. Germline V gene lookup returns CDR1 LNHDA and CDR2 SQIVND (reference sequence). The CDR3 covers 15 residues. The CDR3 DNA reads TGTGCCAGTGGAAGGGTACAGGAGCCCAGGACTGAAGCTTTCTTT. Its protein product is CASGRVQEPRTEAFF.

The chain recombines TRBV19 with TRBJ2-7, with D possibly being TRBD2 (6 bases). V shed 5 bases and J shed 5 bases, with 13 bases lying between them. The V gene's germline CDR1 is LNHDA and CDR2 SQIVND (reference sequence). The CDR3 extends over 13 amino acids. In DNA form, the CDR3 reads TGTGCCAGTAGTGGAGGGAATGAAAACGAGCAGTACTTC. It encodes CASSGGNENEQYF.

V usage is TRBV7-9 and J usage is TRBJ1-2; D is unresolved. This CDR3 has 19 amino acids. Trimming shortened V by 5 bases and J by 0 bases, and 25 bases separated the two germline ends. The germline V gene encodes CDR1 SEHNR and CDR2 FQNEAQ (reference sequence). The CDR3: CASSLYTAMGLPANYGYTF. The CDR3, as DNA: TGTGCCAGCAGCCTCTACACCGCGATGGGCCTCCCGGCTAACTATGGCTACACCTTC.

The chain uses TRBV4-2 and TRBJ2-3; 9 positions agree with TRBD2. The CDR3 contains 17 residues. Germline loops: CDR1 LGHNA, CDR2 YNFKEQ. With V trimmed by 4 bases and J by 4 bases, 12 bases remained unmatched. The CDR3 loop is CASSPTFGSGGADTQYF. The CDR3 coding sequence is TGTGCCAGCAGCCCGACGTTCGGTAGCGGGGGCGCAGATACGCAGTATTTT.

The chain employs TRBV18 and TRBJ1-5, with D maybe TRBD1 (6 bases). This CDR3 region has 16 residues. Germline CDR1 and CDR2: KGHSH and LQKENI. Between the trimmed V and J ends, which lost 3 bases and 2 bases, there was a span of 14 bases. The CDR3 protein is CASSPVAGGRNQPQHF. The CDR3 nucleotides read TGTGCCAGCTCACCGGTAGCGGGGGGCCGCAATCAGCCCCAGCATTTT.

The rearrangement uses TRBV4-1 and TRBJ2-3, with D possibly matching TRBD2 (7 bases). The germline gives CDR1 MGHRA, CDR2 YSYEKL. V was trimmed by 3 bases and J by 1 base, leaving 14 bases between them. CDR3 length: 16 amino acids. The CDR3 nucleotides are TGCGCCAGCAGCCAGTCGGGGGGCGGGGGCACAGATACGCAGTATTTT. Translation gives CASSQSGGGGTDTQYF.

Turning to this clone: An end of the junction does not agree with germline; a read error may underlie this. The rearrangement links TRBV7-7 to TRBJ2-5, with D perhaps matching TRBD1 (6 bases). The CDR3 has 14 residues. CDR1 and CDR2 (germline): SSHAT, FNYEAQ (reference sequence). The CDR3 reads CASSFAGDGETQYF. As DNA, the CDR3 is TGTGCTAGCAGCTTTGCAGGGGACGGAGAGACCCAGTACTTC.

The CDR3 nucleotides read TGTGCCAGCAGCGCTGGACAGGGGGCCGCTGAAGCTTTCTTT. Protein sequence: CASSAGQGAAEAFF. This chain connects TRBV7-6 to TRBJ1-1; TRBD1 aligns across 11 bases. In germline, CDR1 is SGHVS, CDR2 FNYEAQ. With V trimmed by 5 bases and J by 6 bases, 5 bases remained unmatched. This CDR3 region has 14 residues.

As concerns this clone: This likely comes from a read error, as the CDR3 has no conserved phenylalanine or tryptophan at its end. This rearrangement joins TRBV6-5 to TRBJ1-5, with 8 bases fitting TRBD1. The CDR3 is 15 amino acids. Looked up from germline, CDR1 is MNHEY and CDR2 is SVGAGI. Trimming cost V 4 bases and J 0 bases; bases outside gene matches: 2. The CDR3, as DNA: TGTGCCAGCAGTTCGGACAGGGATAGCAATCAGCCCCAGCATCTT. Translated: CASSSDRDSNQPQHL.

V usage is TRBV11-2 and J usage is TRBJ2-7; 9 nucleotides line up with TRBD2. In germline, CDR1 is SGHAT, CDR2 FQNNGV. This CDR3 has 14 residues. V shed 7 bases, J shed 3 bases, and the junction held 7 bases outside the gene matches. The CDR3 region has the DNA TGTGCCAGCAAACGCGGGGGGGCCGTCTACGAGCAGTACTTC. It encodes CASKRGGAVYEQYF.

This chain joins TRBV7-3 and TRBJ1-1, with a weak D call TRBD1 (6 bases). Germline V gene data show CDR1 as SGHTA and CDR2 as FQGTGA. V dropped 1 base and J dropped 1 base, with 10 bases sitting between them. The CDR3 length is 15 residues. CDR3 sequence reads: CASSLRDISNTEAFF. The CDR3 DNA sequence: TGTGCCAGCAGCTTAAGGGACATTTCGAACACTGAAGCTTTCTTT.